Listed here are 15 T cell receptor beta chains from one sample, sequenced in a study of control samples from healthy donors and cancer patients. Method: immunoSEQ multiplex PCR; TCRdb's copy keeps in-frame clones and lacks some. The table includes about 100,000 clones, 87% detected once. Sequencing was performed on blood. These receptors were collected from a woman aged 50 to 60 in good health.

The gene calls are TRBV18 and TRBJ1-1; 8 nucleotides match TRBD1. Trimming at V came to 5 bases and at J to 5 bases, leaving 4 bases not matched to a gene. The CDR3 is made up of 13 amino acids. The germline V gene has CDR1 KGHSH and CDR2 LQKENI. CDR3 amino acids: CASSGQGRTEAFF. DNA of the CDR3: TGTGCCAGCTCAGGACAGGGCAGGACTGAAGCTTTCTTT.

The CDR3 reads CASNQGGDGYTF. CDR3 coding DNA: TGTGCCAGCAACCAAGGGGGCGATGGCTACACCTTC. The chain has TRBV12-3 or TRBV12-4 and TRBJ1-2; 7 bases are a match to TRBD1. The CDR3 extends over 12 amino acids. The ends lost 7 bases at V and 6 bases at J; junction bases unmatched: 5.

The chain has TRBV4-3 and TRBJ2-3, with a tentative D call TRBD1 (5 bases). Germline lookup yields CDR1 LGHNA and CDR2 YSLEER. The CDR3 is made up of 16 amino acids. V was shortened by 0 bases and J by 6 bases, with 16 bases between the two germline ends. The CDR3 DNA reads TGCGCCAGCAGCCAAGATAAGAACAGGCCTGCGGATACGCAGTATTTT. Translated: CASSQDKNRPADTQYF.

The CDR3 is CIIEGAETGELFF. CDR3 DNA sequence: TGTATAATAGAGGGGGCGGAGACCGGGGAGCTGTTTTTT. This rearrangement joins TRBV19 to TRBJ2-2; 7 positions match TRBD1. The CDR3 runs 13 residues. The germline V gene has CDR1 LNHDA and CDR2 SQIVND (reference sequence).

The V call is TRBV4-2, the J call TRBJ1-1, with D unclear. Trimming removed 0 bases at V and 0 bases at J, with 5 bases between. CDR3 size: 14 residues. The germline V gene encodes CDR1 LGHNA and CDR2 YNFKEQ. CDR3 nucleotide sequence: TGTGCCAGCAGCCAAGATCTTATGAACACTGAAGCTTTCTTT. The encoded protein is CASSQDLMNTEAFF.

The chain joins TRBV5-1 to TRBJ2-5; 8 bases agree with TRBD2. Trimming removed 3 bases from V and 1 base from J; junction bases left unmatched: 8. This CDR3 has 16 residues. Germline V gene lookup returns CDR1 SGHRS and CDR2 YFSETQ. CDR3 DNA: TGCGCCAGCAGCTGGAGCGGTAGCGGGACCCAAGAGACCCAGTACTTC. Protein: CASSWSGSGTQETQYF. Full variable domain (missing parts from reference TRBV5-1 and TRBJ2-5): KAGVTQTPRYLIKTRGQQVTLSCSPISGHRSVSWYQQTPGQGLQFLFEYFSETQRNKGNFPGRFSGRQFSNSRSEMNVSTLELGDSALYLCASSWSGSGTQETQYFGPGTRLLVL.

CDR3: CASSRTDLNTGELFF. CDR3 DNA sequence: TGTGCCAGCAGCCGGACAGATCTGAACACCGGGGAGCTGTTTTTT. The genes are TRBV11-3 and TRBJ2-2; possibly TRBD1 for D (6 bases). In germline, CDR1 is SGHNT, CDR2 YENEEA. The CDR3 spans 15 residues. V lost 5 bases, J lost 1 base, and 11 bases lay in between. The full variable domain, with the rest looked up from reference TRBV11-3 and TRBJ2-2, is EAGVVQSPRYKIIEKKQPVAFWCNPISGHNTLYWYLQNLGQGPELLIRYENEEAVDDSQLPKDRFSAERLKGVDSTLKIQPAELGDSAVYLCASSRTDLNTGELFFGEGSRLTVL.

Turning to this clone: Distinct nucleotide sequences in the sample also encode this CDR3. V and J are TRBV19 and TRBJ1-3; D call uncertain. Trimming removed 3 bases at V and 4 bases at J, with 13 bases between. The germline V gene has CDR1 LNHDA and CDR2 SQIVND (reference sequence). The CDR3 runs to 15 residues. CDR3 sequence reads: CASSIGGDTGNTIYF. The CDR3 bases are TGTGCCAGTAGTATTGGCGGGGATACAGGAAACACCATATATTTT.

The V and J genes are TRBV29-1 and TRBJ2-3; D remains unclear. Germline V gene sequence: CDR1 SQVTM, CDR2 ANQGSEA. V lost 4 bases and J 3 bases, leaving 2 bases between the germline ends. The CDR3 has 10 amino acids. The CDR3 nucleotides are TGCAGCGTTGGAACAGATACGCAGTATTTT. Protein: CSVGTDTQYF.

DNA of the CDR3: TGTGCCAGCTCACCAAGGGAGCGGGATTTTAACGGAAAGAATGAGCAGTTCTTC. Residues: CASSPRERDFNGKNEQFF. The V and J genes are TRBV18 and TRBJ2-1, with 7 bases lining up with TRBD2. Germline V gives CDR1 KGHSH, CDR2 LQKENI. The V and J ends lost 2 bases and 7 bases, in that order; junction bases with no gene match: 17. This CDR3 spans 18 amino acids.

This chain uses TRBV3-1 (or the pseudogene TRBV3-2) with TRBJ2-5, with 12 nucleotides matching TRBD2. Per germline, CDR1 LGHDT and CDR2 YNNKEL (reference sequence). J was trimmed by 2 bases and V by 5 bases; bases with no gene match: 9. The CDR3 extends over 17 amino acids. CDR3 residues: CASSSHQTSGSQETQYF. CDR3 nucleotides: TGTGCCAGCAGCTCCCATCAGACTAGCGGGAGTCAAGAGACCCAGTACTTC.

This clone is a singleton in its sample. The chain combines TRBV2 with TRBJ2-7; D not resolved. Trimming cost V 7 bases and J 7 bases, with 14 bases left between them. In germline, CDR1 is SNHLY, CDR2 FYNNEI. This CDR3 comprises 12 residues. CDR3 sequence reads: CASNLERREQYF. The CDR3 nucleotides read TGTGCCAGCAATCTAGAAAGACGGGAGCAGTACTTC.

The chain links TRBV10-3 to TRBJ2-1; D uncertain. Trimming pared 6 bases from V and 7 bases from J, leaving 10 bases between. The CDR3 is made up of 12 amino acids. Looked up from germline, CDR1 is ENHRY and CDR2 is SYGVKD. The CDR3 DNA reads TGTGCCATCAGCTCTAACGGGAATGAGCAGTTCTTC. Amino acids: CAISSNGNEQFF.

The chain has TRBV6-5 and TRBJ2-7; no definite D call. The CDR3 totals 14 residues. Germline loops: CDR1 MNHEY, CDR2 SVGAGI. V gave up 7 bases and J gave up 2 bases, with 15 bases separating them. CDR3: CASKKPLSAYEQYF. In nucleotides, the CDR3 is TGTGCCAGCAAGAAACCGCTATCGGCCTACGAGCAGTACTTC.

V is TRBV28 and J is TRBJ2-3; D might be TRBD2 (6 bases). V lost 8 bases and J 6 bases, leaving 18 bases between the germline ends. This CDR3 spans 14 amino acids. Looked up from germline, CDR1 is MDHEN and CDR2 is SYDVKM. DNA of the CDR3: TGTGCCAGCGCCAAATGGCCGGGGGTGGATACGCAGTATTTT. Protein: CASAKWPGVDTQYF.